A selection of T cell receptor beta chains follows, all from one sample in a study of blood T cell repertoires in COVID-19. Only in-frame clones appear in the TCRdb table, and some are missing; sequencing was by immunoSEQ multiplex PCR. The sample holds about 370,000 clones, approximately 89% seen once. The specimen was PBMCs or T cells enriched from blood (not recorded which). The source is a woman aged 25 to 45 who had recovered from COVID-19. Both conserved end residues are part of each CDR3. D genes are given only for firm matches. Some rows have no size entry. The others give once, few or many, or a class for an expanded clone.

d_call: -; clone_size: -; j_call: TRBJ2-5; v_call: TRBV7-9; cdr3_aa: CASSLDSAVETQYF; cdr3_nt: TGTGCCAGCAGCTTAGATAGCGCGGTGGAGACCCAGTACTTC
d_call: -; clone_size: few; j_call: TRBJ2-2; v_call: TRBV29-1; cdr3_aa: CSVAQVNTGELFF; cdr3_nt: TGCAGCGTTGCTCAGGTTAACACCGGGGAGCTGTTTTTT
d_call: TRBD1; clone_size: -; j_call: TRBJ2-5; v_call: TRBV5-1; cdr3_aa: CASSTRDRGPRKETQYF; cdr3_nt: TGCGCCAGCAGCACCCGGGACAGGGGCCCGAGAAAAGAGACCCAGTACTTC
d_call: -; clone_size: -; j_call: TRBJ1-5; v_call: TRBV28; cdr3_aa: CASSHLEGLHQPQHF; cdr3_nt: TGTGCCAGCAGCCACCTGGAGGGGTTGCATCAGCCCCAGCATTTT
d_call: -; clone_size: -; j_call: TRBJ1-1; v_call: TRBV2; cdr3_aa: CASSDGRENTEAFF; cdr3_nt: TGTGCCAGCAGTGACGGGCGGGAAAACACTGAAGCTTTCTTT
d_call: -; clone_size: -; j_call: TRBJ2-7; v_call: TRBV29-1; cdr3_aa: CSVQLADTYEQYF; cdr3_nt: TGCAGCGTTCAACTAGCAGACACCTACGAGCAGTACTTC
d_call: -; clone_size: -; j_call: TRBJ1-5; v_call: TRBV24-1; cdr3_aa: CATSDREGSNQPQHF; cdr3_nt: TGTGCCACCAGTGACAGGGAGGGGAGCAATCAGCCCCAGCATTTT
d_call: -; clone_size: -; j_call: TRBJ1-2; v_call: TRBV7-2; cdr3_aa: CASSLASTAVRTF; cdr3_nt: TGTGCCAGCAGCTTAGCGAGTACCGCCGTACGCACCTTC
d_call: -; clone_size: -; j_call: TRBJ1-1; v_call: TRBV5-1; cdr3_aa: CASSQTGNTEAFF; cdr3_nt: TGCGCCAGCAGCCAAACAGGGAACACTGAAGCTTTCTTT
d_call: -; clone_size: -; j_call: TRBJ1-5; v_call: TRBV7-7; cdr3_aa: CASSLSGRASNQPQHF; cdr3_nt: TGTGCTAGCAGCTTATCTGGCAGGGCTTCCAATCAGCCCCAGCATTTT
d_call: TRBD2; clone_size: -; j_call: TRBJ2-1; v_call: TRBV27; cdr3_aa: CASRRGGGEQFF; cdr3_nt: TGTGCCAGCAGACGGGGGGGAGGGGAGCAGTTCTTC
d_call: -; clone_size: -; j_call: TRBJ1-2; v_call: TRBV13; cdr3_aa: CASSLTPTGFYGYTF; cdr3_nt: TGTGCCAGCAGCCTCACGCCGACAGGCTTCTATGGCTACACCTTC
d_call: -; clone_size: -; j_call: TRBJ2-3; v_call: TRBV6-5; cdr3_aa: CASSPPRTSTDTQYF; cdr3_nt: TGTGCCAGCAGCCCCCCCCGGACTAGCACAGATACGCAGTATTTT
d_call: -; clone_size: -; j_call: TRBJ1-4; v_call: TRBV19; cdr3_aa: CASSLQTVYANEKLFF; cdr3_nt: TGTGCCAGTAGCCTCCAGACAGTATATGCGAATGAAAAACTGTTTTTT
d_call: TRBD1; clone_size: -; j_call: TRBJ1-2; v_call: TRBV24-1; cdr3_aa: CATSDLGQGYGYTF; cdr3_nt: TGTGCCACCAGTGATTTGGGACAGGGCTATGGCTACACCTTC
d_call: TRBD2; clone_size: -; j_call: TRBJ2-5; v_call: TRBV6-5; cdr3_aa: CASRRTRKETQYF; cdr3_nt: TGTGCCAGCAGACGGACTAGGAAAGAGACCCAGTACTTC
d_call: TRBD2; clone_size: -; j_call: TRBJ2-1; v_call: TRBV12-5; cdr3_aa: CASGTTSGRVNEQFF; cdr3_nt: TGTGCTAGTGGTACCACTAGCGGGAGGGTCAATGAGCAGTTCTTC
d_call: -; clone_size: -; j_call: TRBJ2-1; v_call: TRBV10-2; cdr3_aa: CASSYGGWGMGGSEQFF; cdr3_nt: TGCGCCAGCAGTTATGGGGGGTGGGGAATGGGTGGTTCAGAGCAGTTCTTC
d_call: TRBD1; clone_size: -; j_call: TRBJ2-7; v_call: TRBV2; cdr3_aa: CASSVGPGQGREQYF; cdr3_nt: TGTGCCAGCAGTGTTGGGCCGGGACAGGGGCGCGAGCAGTACTTC
d_call: TRBD1; clone_size: -; j_call: TRBJ1-1; v_call: TRBV19; cdr3_aa: CASSFGTGGTEAFF; cdr3_nt: TGTGCCAGTAGTTTCGGGACAGGAGGGACTGAAGCTTTCTTT
d_call: -; clone_size: once; j_call: TRBJ1-1; v_call: TRBV2; cdr3_aa: CASSAVNTEAFF; cdr3_nt: TGTGCCAGCAGTGCGGTGAACACTGAAGCTTTCTTT
d_call: -; clone_size: -; j_call: TRBJ1-5; v_call: TRBV9; cdr3_aa: CASSVGAPGQPQHF; cdr3_nt: TGTGCCAGCAGCGTAGGGGCTCCCGGACAGCCCCAGCATTTT
d_call: TRBD1; clone_size: few; j_call: TRBJ2-3; v_call: TRBV19; cdr3_aa: CASSAQDRGVDTQYF; cdr3_nt: TGTGCCAGTAGTGCGCAGGACAGGGGAGTCGATACGCAGTATTTT
d_call: -; clone_size: few; j_call: TRBJ1-5; v_call: TRBV27; cdr3_aa: CASSFGVSQPQHF; cdr3_nt: TGTGCCAGCAGTTTCGGAGTTTCTCAGCCCCAGCATTTT
d_call: -; clone_size: few; j_call: TRBJ2-5; v_call: TRBV12-3/TRBV12-4; cdr3_aa: CASTRTVETQYF; cdr3_nt: TGTGCCAGCACTAGGACAGTAGAGACCCAGTACTTC
d_call: TRBD2; clone_size: -; j_call: TRBJ2-1; v_call: TRBV11-1; cdr3_aa: CASSHLAGPYNEQFF; cdr3_nt: TGTGCCAGCAGCCATCTAGCGGGGCCTTACAATGAGCAGTTCTTC
d_call: -; clone_size: -; j_call: TRBJ2-3; v_call: TRBV24-1; cdr3_aa: CATSDQGRGPTDTQYF; cdr3_nt: TGTGCCACCAGTGACCAGGGGAGGGGACCCACAGATACGCAGTATTTT
d_call: -; clone_size: -; j_call: TRBJ2-7; v_call: TRBV4-3; cdr3_aa: CASSPEPGYPYVYEQYF; cdr3_nt: TGCGCCAGCAGCCCCGAGCCAGGGTACCCCTACGTCTACGAGCAGTACTTC
d_call: -; clone_size: -; j_call: TRBJ1-1; v_call: TRBV3-1/TRBV3-2; cdr3_aa: CASSSDSLVNTEAFF; cdr3_nt: TGTGCCAGCAGCTCGGACAGTTTGGTGAACACTGAAGCTTTCTTT
d_call: -; clone_size: -; j_call: TRBJ1-1; v_call: TRBV9; cdr3_aa: CASSADKGRAFF; cdr3_nt: TGTGCCAGCAGCGCTGACAAGGGGCGGGCTTTCTTT
d_call: -; clone_size: -; j_call: TRBJ1-2; v_call: TRBV28; cdr3_aa: CASSDSWYGYTF; cdr3_nt: TGTGCCAGCTCAGACTCTTGGTATGGCTACACCTTC
d_call: TRBD1; clone_size: -; j_call: TRBJ1-1; v_call: TRBV4-3; cdr3_aa: CASSQDLQQDRVTEAFF; cdr3_nt: TGCGCCAGCAGCCAAGATCTACAACAGGACAGGGTCACTGAAGCTTTCTTT
d_call: -; clone_size: -; j_call: TRBJ1-5; v_call: TRBV30; cdr3_aa: CAWGGGINQPQHF; cdr3_nt: TGTGCCTGGGGTGGGGGGATCAATCAGCCCCAGCATTTT
d_call: TRBD2; clone_size: -; j_call: TRBJ2-2; v_call: TRBV7-9; cdr3_aa: CASSLEGLAGFTGELFF; cdr3_nt: TGTGCCAGCAGCTTAGAAGGGCTAGCGGGGTTCACCGGGGAGCTGTTTTTT
d_call: TRBD2; clone_size: -; j_call: TRBJ2-7; v_call: TRBV7-2; cdr3_aa: CASSLGLAFNEQYF; cdr3_nt: TGTGCCAGCAGCTTAGGACTAGCGTTCAACGAGCAGTACTTC
d_call: TRBD1; clone_size: -; j_call: TRBJ1-1; v_call: TRBV11-1; cdr3_aa: CASSYGQGGIPEAFF; cdr3_nt: TGTGCCAGCAGCTATGGACAGGGGGGCATCCCTGAAGCTTTCTTT
d_call: -; clone_size: -; j_call: TRBJ1-3; v_call: TRBV30; cdr3_aa: CAWSDGASGNTIYF; cdr3_nt: TGTGCCTGGAGTGATGGGGCCTCTGGAAACACCATATATTTT
d_call: -; clone_size: -; j_call: TRBJ2-3; v_call: TRBV18; cdr3_aa: CASSPPGDFTDTQYF; cdr3_nt: TGTGCCAGCTCACCACCCGGGGACTTCACAGATACGCAGTATTTT
d_call: -; clone_size: -; j_call: TRBJ1-2; v_call: TRBV30; cdr3_aa: CAWSVLTNYGYTF; cdr3_nt: TGTGCCTGGAGTGTACTGACTAACTATGGCTACACCTTC
d_call: -; clone_size: -; j_call: TRBJ2-7; v_call: TRBV7-8; cdr3_aa: CASSTRGSYEQYF; cdr3_nt: TGTGCCAGCAGCACCAGGGGATCCTACGAGCAGTACTTC
d_call: TRBD1; clone_size: once; j_call: TRBJ2-5; v_call: TRBV5-1; cdr3_aa: CASSQTQGYQETQYF; cdr3_nt: TGCGCCAGCAGCCAAACACAGGGGTACCAAGAGACCCAGTACTTC
d_call: -; clone_size: -; j_call: TRBJ1-1; v_call: TRBV7-9; cdr3_aa: CASSLSGVWGTEAFF; cdr3_nt: TGTGCCAGCAGCTTATCAGGGGTCTGGGGCACTGAAGCTTTCTTT
d_call: -; clone_size: -; j_call: TRBJ2-3; v_call: TRBV24-1; cdr3_aa: CATRDRDTDTQYF; cdr3_nt: TGTGCCACCAGAGACCGGGACACAGATACGCAGTATTTT
d_call: TRBD1; clone_size: -; j_call: TRBJ2-5; v_call: TRBV11-3; cdr3_aa: CASSHRGAIQETQYF; cdr3_nt: TGTGCCAGCAGCCACAGGGGCGCTATCCAAGAGACCCAGTACTTC
d_call: TRBD1; clone_size: once; j_call: TRBJ1-5; v_call: TRBV27; cdr3_aa: CASSLRQGAGYSNQPQHF; cdr3_nt: TGTGCCAGCAGTTTACGACAGGGGGCTGGGTATAGCAATCAGCCCCAGCATTTT
d_call: -; clone_size: many; j_call: TRBJ1-5; v_call: TRBV12-5; cdr3_aa: CASGNNQPQHF; cdr3_nt: TGTGCTAGTGGCAACAATCAGCCCCAGCATTTT
d_call: TRBD2; clone_size: -; j_call: TRBJ2-2; v_call: TRBV29-1; cdr3_aa: CSARTGGSAGELFF; cdr3_nt: TGCAGCGCCCGAACGGGGGGGAGTGCCGGGGAGCTGTTTTTT
d_call: -; clone_size: -; j_call: TRBJ2-2; v_call: TRBV9; cdr3_aa: CASSTIRGTGELFF; cdr3_nt: TGTGCCAGCAGCACTATCAGGGGTACCGGGGAGCTGTTTTTT
d_call: TRBD1; clone_size: -; j_call: TRBJ1-2; v_call: TRBV6-2/TRBV6-3; cdr3_aa: CASSYDRDQNYGYTF; cdr3_nt: TGTGCCAGCAGTTACGACAGGGACCAGAACTATGGCTACACCTTC
d_call: -; clone_size: -; j_call: TRBJ1-4; v_call: TRBV7-2; cdr3_aa: CASSQGHEDEKLFF; cdr3_nt: TGTGCCAGCAGCCAGGGACATGAGGATGAAAAACTGTTTTTT
d_call: -; clone_size: -; j_call: TRBJ1-3; v_call: TRBV12-5; cdr3_aa: CASGNYTGNTIYF; cdr3_nt: TGTGCTAGTGGTAACTATACTGGAAACACCATATATTTT
d_call: -; clone_size: -; j_call: TRBJ2-2; v_call: TRBV6-5; cdr3_aa: CASRLREANTGELFF; cdr3_nt: TGTGCCAGCAGACTCAGGGAGGCGAACACCGGGGAGCTGTTTTTT
d_call: -; clone_size: -; j_call: TRBJ1-2; v_call: TRBV5-1; cdr3_aa: CASSTGTLGVIGYTF; cdr3_nt: TGCGCCAGCAGCACGGGTACACTCGGAGTCATCGGCTACACCTTC
d_call: TRBD2; clone_size: -; j_call: TRBJ2-1; v_call: TRBV24-1; cdr3_aa: CATSYSGSSGADNEQFF; cdr3_nt: TGTGCCACCAGTTACTCAGGATCTAGCGGGGCTGACAATGAGCAGTTCTTC